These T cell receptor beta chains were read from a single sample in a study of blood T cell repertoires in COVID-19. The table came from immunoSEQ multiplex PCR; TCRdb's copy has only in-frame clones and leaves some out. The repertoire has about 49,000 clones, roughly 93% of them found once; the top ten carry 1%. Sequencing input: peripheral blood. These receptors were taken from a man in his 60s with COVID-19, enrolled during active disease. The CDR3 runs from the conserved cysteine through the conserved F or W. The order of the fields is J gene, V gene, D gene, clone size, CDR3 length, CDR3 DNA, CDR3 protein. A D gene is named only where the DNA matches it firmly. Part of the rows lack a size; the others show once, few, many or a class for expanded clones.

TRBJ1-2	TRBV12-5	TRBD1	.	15	TGTGCTAGTGGTTTGAGGGCAGGGGGCATCTATGGCTACACCTTC	CASGLRAGGIYGYTF
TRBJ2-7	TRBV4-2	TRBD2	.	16	TGTGCCAGCAGCCAGGAACCGGGACTAGGGGTTTACGAGCAGTACTTC	CASSQEPGLGVYEQYF
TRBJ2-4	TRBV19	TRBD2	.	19	TGTGCCAGTAGTGTTGCCGGGACTAGCGGGGGTAGAGCCAAAAACATTCAGTACTTC	CASSVAGTSGGRAKNIQYF
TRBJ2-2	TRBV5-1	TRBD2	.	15	TGCGCCAGCAGCTTGGACGCGGGAGGGGCCGGGGAGCTGTTTTTT	CASSLDAGGAGELFF
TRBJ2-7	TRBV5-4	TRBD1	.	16	TGTGCCAGCAGCTTAAGGACAGGGGGTTGGTCCTACGAGCAGTACTTC	CASSLRTGGWSYEQYF
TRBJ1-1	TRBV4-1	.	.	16	TGCGCCAGCAGCGATCAGCACGACAGCCGGAACACTGAAGCTTTCTTT	CASSDQHDSRNTEAFF
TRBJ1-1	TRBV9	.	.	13	TGTGCCAGCAGCGTAGAGGGCAGGGGTGAAGCTTTCTTT	CASSVEGRGEAFF
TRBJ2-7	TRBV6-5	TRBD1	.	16	TGTGCCAGCAGTTCACCCAAGCGACAGGGACCCTACGAGCAGTACTTC	CASSSPKRQGPYEQYF
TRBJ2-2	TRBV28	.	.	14	TGTGCCAGCAGTTTCGCACGAAGAGCCGGGGAGCTGTTTTTT	CASSFARRAGELFF
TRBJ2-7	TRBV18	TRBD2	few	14	TGTGCCAGCTCACCCGGGACTAGCAGGGCCGAGCAGTACTTC	CASSPGTSRAEQYF
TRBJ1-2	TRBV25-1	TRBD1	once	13	TGTGCCAGCAGTAGGGACAGATTAAGCGGCTACACCTTC	CASSRDRLSGYTF
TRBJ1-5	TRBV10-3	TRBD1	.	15	TGTGCCATCAGTCCGGGACAGGGGGCTGGTCAGCCCCAGCATTTT	CAISPGQGAGQPQHF
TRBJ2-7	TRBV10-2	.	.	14	TGCGCCAGCCAGGTATCTGTTGGGTCCTACGAGCAGTACTTC	CASQVSVGSYEQYF